This T cell receptor (beta chain) emerged from a study of long-term antiretroviral therapy in people with HIV. General study results and limits: Relative to transplant donor controls, diversity remained lower despite increasing after ART.

This clone was seen a single time. The antigen remains undetermined. Every participant gave one or more pre-ART and two or more post-ART PBMC samples. At survey level, the immunoSEQ assay was run in its v3.0 version. Profiled with immunoSEQ multiplex PCR; TCRdb holds only in-frame clones, not every one. The repertoire consists of approximately 27,000 clones, with over 75% occurring once and the leading ten covering roughly 4.3%. Germline CDR1 reads WSHSY; CDR2 reads SAAADI. V lost 3 bases, J lost 4 bases, and 5 bases stayed unmatched. This CDR3 region has 14 residues. The source is a woman aged 40 to 49 with HIV. The J gene is TRBJ2-5, the V gene TRBV10-2; 7 nucleotides line up with TRBD1. The source was unsorted PBMCs, collected 5 to 5.5 years after starting antiretroviral therapy. The CDR3: CASSDPRQGETQYF. The CDR3 coding sequence is TGCGCCAGCAGTGACCCTCGACAGGGAGAGACCCAGTACTTC.